These 21 T cell receptor beta chains came from one sample sequenced in a study of blood T cell repertoires in COVID-19. Assay used: immunoSEQ multiplex PCR; TCRdb lists only in-frame clones, some missing. The data hold over 250,000 clones, with over 70% observed a single time. Sequencing was done on a sample of peripheral blood. These TCRs come from an older woman with COVID-19, enrolled during active disease.

J is TRBJ1-2 and V is TRBV7-9; possible D gene TRBD1, 6 bases. Germline loops: CDR1 SEHNR, CDR2 FQNEAQ (reference sequence). CDR3 length: 14 residues. Trimming removed 1 base from V and 2 bases from J, with 8 bases in between. CDR3 protein: CASSLDGTNYGYTF. The CDR3, as DNA: TGTGCCAGCAGCTTAGACGGGACAAACTATGGCTACACCTTC.

The chain has TRBV6-5 and TRBJ2-1; 9 bases map to TRBD2. The CDR3 totals 14 residues. Germline trimming cut 6 bases from V and 10 bases from J; bases unmatched to any gene: 10. CDR1 is MNHEY and CDR2 is SVGAGI in the germline V gene. In DNA, the CDR3 is TGTGCCAGCAGCCGGGGACTAGCTGGCAGGGAGCAGTTCTTC. Translation gives CASSRGLAGREQFF.

V and J are TRBV19 and TRBJ2-2; unclear D gene. Germline CDR1 LNHDA, CDR2 SQIVND (reference sequence). CDR3 length: 14 amino acids. The V end lost 3 bases, the J end lost 1 base, and 6 bases lay between the germline ends. DNA of the CDR3: TGTGCCAGTAGTATCGCTAGGAACACCGGGGAGCTGTTTTTT. It is translated as CASSIARNTGELFF.

In this sample, this clone turned up once. The V call is TRBV7-3, the J call TRBJ2-3, with D maybe TRBD1 (6 bases). The CDR3 sequence is 17 residues long. The V gene's germline CDR1 is SGHTA and CDR2 FQGTGA. Trimming left V 4 bases short and J 1 base short, with 18 bases between. CDR3 DNA: TGTGCCAGCAGCTCCAATTTAGGGGGAAGGGGCACAGATACGCAGTATTTT. Its protein product is CASSSNLGGRGTDTQYF.

The chain links TRBV18 to TRBJ2-7, with a weak D call TRBD1 (6 bases). The germline CDR1 and CDR2 sequences are KGHSH and LQKENI. Deletions cut 4 bases from V and 6 bases from J, with 10 bases between. The CDR3 consists of 12 residues. The CDR3 region has the DNA TGTGCCAGCTCACAAAACAGGGTCGAGCAGTACTTC. Translation: CASSQNRVEQYF. Together with reference TRBV18 and TRBJ2-7, the CDR3 gives the full variable domain: NAGVMQNPRHLVRRRGQEARLRCSPMKGHSHVYWYRQLPEEGLKFMVYLQKENIIDESGMPKERFSAEFPKEGPSILRIQQVVRGDSAAYFCASSQNRVEQYFGPGTRLTVT.

The chain is built from TRBV5-8 and TRBJ1-2, with TRBD1 identical over 8 bases. After removal of 7 bases from V and 8 bases from J, the junction contained 10 bases not matched to a gene. Germline CDR1 and CDR2: SGHTS and YDEGEE. CDR3 length equals 13 residues. The CDR3 sequence is CASRRQGLEGYTF. CDR3 bases: TGTGCCAGCCGTAGACAGGGGTTAGAGGGCTACACCTTC.

This rearrangement joins TRBV28 to TRBJ2-5, with 9 positions matching TRBD1. The germline V gene encodes CDR1 MDHEN and CDR2 SYDVKM. Germline trimming cut 4 bases from V and 3 bases from J; bases unmatched to any gene: 9. This CDR3 has 16 residues. In nucleotides, the CDR3 is TGTGCCAGCAGTTCCCAAGGGACAGGGAGAGAAGAGACCCAGTACTTC. Protein: CASSSQGTGREETQYF.

The genes are TRBV2 and TRBJ1-6; D is uncertain. V lost 4 bases to trimming and J lost 5 bases, with 6 bases between them. CDR1 is SNHLY, CDR2 FYNNEI, per germline. The CDR3 has 13 residues. The DNA of the CDR3 is TGTGCCAGCAGTGGTCCCAATAATTCACCCCTCCACTTT. It encodes CASSGPNNSPLHF.

V is TRBV7-3 and J is TRBJ2-2; 9 bases are shared with TRBD2. From germline, CDR1 is SGHTA and CDR2 FQGTGA. J lost 5 bases, V lost 1 base, and 8 bases had no gene match. The CDR3 has 17 residues. CDR3 sequence (DNA): TGTGCCAGCAGCTTAAATAGTCTTGCGGGAGGGACCGGGGAGCTGTTTTTT. Protein sequence: CASSLNSLAGGTGELFF. The full variable domain, in which reference TRBV7-3 and TRBJ2-2 provide the parts outside the CDR3, is GAGVSQTPSNKVTEKGKYVELRCDPISGHTALYWYRQSLGQGPEFLIYFQGTGAADDSGLPNDRFFAVRPEGSVSTLKIQRTERGDSAVYLCASSLNSLAGGTGELFFGEGSRLTVL.

Only one count was recorded for this clone. The rearrangement uses TRBV6-5 and TRBJ2-1; a possible D gene is TRBD1 (5 bases). This CDR3 has 15 amino acids. CDR1 MNHEY and CDR2 SVGAGI come from the germline V gene. V gave up 5 bases and J gave up 3 bases, with 14 bases separating them. CDR3 in DNA: TGTGCCAGCAGTCTAACAGGCCCCTTCTACAATGAGCAGTTCTTC. Translating it yields CASSLTGPFYNEQFF.

This clone was seen once. The identical CDR3 is also encoded by other nucleotide sequences in the sample. V and J are TRBV19 and TRBJ1-5; 7 bases match TRBD1. Germline V lookup: CDR1 LNHDA, CDR2 SQIVND (reference sequence). The CDR3 runs 15 residues. V lost 5 bases and J lost 4; bases outside the gene matches: 8. CDR3 nucleotide sequence: TGTGCCAGTAGTCCCCGCGGGACAGAGAATCAGCCCCAGCATTTT. Translation gives CASSPRGTENQPQHF.

This sequence joins TRBV5-1 and TRBJ2-7; tentatively, D is TRBD2 (6 bases). Trimming cost V 4 bases and J 3 bases, with 8 bases left between them. This CDR3 region has 12 residues. The germline CDR1 and CDR2 sequences are SGHRS and YFSETQ. CDR3 amino acids: CASSRSGYEQYF. In DNA form, the CDR3 reads TGCGCCAGCAGCCGTAGCGGCTACGAGCAGTACTTC. Based on the CDR3 plus reference TRBV5-1 and TRBJ2-7, the full variable domain is KAGVTQTPRYLIKTRGQQVTLSCSPISGHRSVSWYQQTPGQGLQFLFEYFSETQRNKGNFPGRFSGRQFSNSRSEMNVSTLELGDSALYLCASSRSGYEQYFGPGTRLTVT.

This rearrangement joins TRBV9 to TRBJ1-1; D is unresolved. The ends were cut back, 2 bases at V and 5 bases at J, with 13 bases in the middle. The CDR3 sequence is 14 residues long. Germline V CDR1 and CDR2: SGDLS, YYNGEE. The CDR3 region has the DNA TGTGCCAGCAGCGTCCGACTACAGCCTACTGAAGCTTTCTTT. It translates to CASSVRLQPTEAFF.

The rearrangement links TRBV19 to TRBJ2-2, with 8 positions matching TRBD1. This CDR3 contains 15 residues. Germline loops: CDR1 LNHDA, CDR2 SQIVND (reference sequence). Trimming cost V 10 bases and J 5 bases; bases outside gene matches: 12. CDR3 bases: TGTGCCACCTGTGACAGGGGAATAATAACCGGGGAGCTGTTTTTT. This translates into CATCDRGIITGELFF.

The V call is TRBV19, the J call TRBJ1-5; weak D call: TRBD1 (5 bases). V was pared by 3 bases and J by 5 bases, with 14 bases between. The germline CDR1 and CDR2 sequences are LNHDA and SQIVND (reference sequence). CDR3 length: 15 amino acids. The CDR3, as DNA: TGTGCCAGTAGTATTCGTCGGCAGGGCGATCAGCCCCAGCATTTT. It yields the protein CASSIRRQGDQPQHF.

The V gene is TRBV10-3, the J gene TRBJ2-7, with 9 bases identical to TRBD1. Per the germline V gene, CDR1 is ENHRY and CDR2 is SYGVKD. The CDR3 spans 14 residues. V lost 3 bases and J lost 1; bases outside the gene matches: 1. The CDR3 DNA reads TGTGCCATCAGTGAACAGGGGGCTTCCTACGAGCAGTACTTC. It codes for CAISEQGASYEQYF.

This clone was seen a handful of times. The chain employs TRBV11-3 and TRBJ1-5; D unresolved. The ends were cut back, 0 bases at V and 4 bases at J, with 13 bases in the middle. The CDR3 sequence is 16 residues long. The germline gives CDR1 SGHNT, CDR2 YENEEA. The CDR3 nucleotides read TGTGCCAGCAGCTTAGACCCAAAGAAGAGGAATCAGCCCCAGCATTTT. Translating gives CASSLDPKKRNQPQHF.

V is TRBV5-8 and J is TRBJ1-3, with D perhaps matching TRBD1 (5 bases). The CDR3 has 13 amino acids. Germline-derived CDR1 and CDR2 are SGHTS and YDEGEE. The V and J ends lost 4 bases and 4 bases respectively, with 9 bases between them. In nucleotides, the CDR3 is TGTGCCAGCAGCATGGGGCTCGGAAACACCATATATTTT. Its translation: CASSMGLGNTIYF.

This clone was recorded a few times. The chain carries TRBV7-3 and TRBJ2-7; TRBD1 aligns across 10 bases. V was clipped by 0 bases and J by 4 bases; unmatched bases: 6. Germline assignment: CDR1 SGHTA and CDR2 FQGTGA. There are 16 residues in the CDR3. CDR3: CASSLTLDRGRYEQYF. For the CDR3, the DNA is TGTGCCAGCAGCTTAACGTTGGACAGGGGGAGATACGAGCAGTACTTC.

This chain links TRBV12-5 with TRBJ2-7; no definite D call. CDR1 is LGHNT and CDR2 is FRNRAP in the germline V gene. Trimming stripped 5 bases from V and 9 bases from J, with 11 bases between. This CDR3 contains 11 residues. CDR3 in amino acids: CASGLLWAQYF. The CDR3 DNA is TGTGCTAGTGGTCTTCTCTGGGCGCAGTACTTC.

V usage is TRBV11-2 and J usage is TRBJ2-1; TRBD1 matches 7 bases. The CDR3 covers 17 residues. Germline CDR1 SGHAT, CDR2 FQNNGV. Losses at the gene ends were 2 bases for V and 3 bases for J; bases not matched to a gene: 10. The CDR3 spells CASSLWLGQGDYNEQFF. As DNA, the CDR3 is TGTGCCAGCAGCTTATGGCTGGGGCAGGGGGACTACAATGAGCAGTTCTTC.